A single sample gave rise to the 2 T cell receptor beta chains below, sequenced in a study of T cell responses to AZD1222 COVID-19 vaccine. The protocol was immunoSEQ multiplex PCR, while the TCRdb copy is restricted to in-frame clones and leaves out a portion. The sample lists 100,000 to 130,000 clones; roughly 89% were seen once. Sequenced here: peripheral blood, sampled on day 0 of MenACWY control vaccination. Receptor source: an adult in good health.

CDR3 DNA: TGTGCCAGCAGCTCTTACCGGGCGTCTAATTCACCCCTCCACTTT. Translated, it gives CASSSYRASNSPLHF. The chain carries TRBV11-2 and TRBJ1-6; D gene uncertain. CDR3 length equals 15 residues. Germline-derived CDR1 and CDR2 are SGHAT and FQNNGV. V lost 4 bases, J lost 6 bases, and 13 bases lay in between. Combining the CDR3 with reference TRBV11-2 and TRBJ1-6 gives the whole variable domain EAGVAQSPRYKIIEKRQSVAFWCNPISGHATLYWYQQILGQGPKLLIQFQNNGVVDDSQLPKDRFSAERLKGVDSTLKIQPAKLEDSAVYLCASSSYRASNSPLHFGNGTRLTVT.

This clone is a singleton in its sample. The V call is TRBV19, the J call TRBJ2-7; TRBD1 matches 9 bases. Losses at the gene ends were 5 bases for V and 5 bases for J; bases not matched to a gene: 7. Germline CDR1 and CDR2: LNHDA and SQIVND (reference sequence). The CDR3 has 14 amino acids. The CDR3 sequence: CASSVTGGIDEQYF. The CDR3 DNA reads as TGTGCCAGTAGTGTGACAGGGGGTATCGACGAGCAGTACTTC.